The rows below give T cell receptor beta chains drawn from one sample of a study of CD8 T cells in ankylosing spondylitis. TCRdb re-called the 5' RACE reads with MiXCR, one entry per CDR3 protein. The sample includes more than 500,000 distinct CDR3 sequences, approximately 5% of them seen just once. The material sequenced was blood, either unsorted or a sorted T cell fraction (not recorded which). All receptors derive from a male donor with ankylosing spondylitis. Both conserved end residues are part of each CDR3. A D gene is named only where the DNA matches it firmly. Size is stated for part of the rows, as once, few or many counts, or as a class when the clone is expanded.

v_gene,abundance,len,d_gene,j_gene,CDR3aa,CDR3nt
TRBV20-1,many,17,TRBD2,TRBJ2-1,CSARITSGGKNYNEQFF,TGCAGTGCTAGAATAACTAGCGGGGGGAAAAACTACAATGAGCAGTTCTTC
TRBV29-1,-,13,-,TRBJ2-3,CSVFRRRTDTQYF,TGCAGCGTTTTTCGGCGGCGCACAGATACGCAGTATTTT
TRBV5-1,many,15,-,TRBJ2-1,CASSLEGGSYNEQFF,TGCGCCAGCAGCTTGGAGGGGGGCTCCTACAATGAGCAGTTCTTC
TRBV27,-,16,TRBD2,TRBJ2-3,CASSSLTRGGTDTQYF,TGTGCCAGCAGTTCTCTTACGCGGGGGGGCACAGATACGCAGTATTTT
TRBV27,-,14,-,TRBJ1-4,CASSGRGVLGKLFF,TGTGCCAGCAGTGGGCGGGGGGTTTTGGGAAAACTGTTTTTT
TRBV20-1,-,16,TRBD2,TRBJ2-1,CSASGTSGDSYNEQFF,TGCAGTGCTAGTGGGACTAGCGGGGATTCCTACAATGAGCAGTTCTTC
TRBV29-1,many,13,-,TRBJ1-5,CSVEAPGLKPQHF,TGCAGCGTTGAAGCCCCGGGTTTAAAGCCCCAGCATTTT
TRBV7-2,many,15,TRBD1,TRBJ2-1,CASSFQKVRGLEQFF,TGTGCCAGCAGCTTCCAGAAGGTCAGGGGGTTAGAGCAGTTCTTC
TRBV29-1,few,15,-,TRBJ2-7,CSVEGGPGLHYEQYF,TGCAGCGTTGAAGGGGGACCGGGACTCCACTACGAGCAGTACTTC
TRBV4-1,many,14,TRBD1,TRBJ2-7,CASSHPGQGYEQYF,TGCGCCAGCAGCCACCCGGGACAGGGCTACGAGCAGTACTTC
TRBV27,many,14,-,TRBJ2-7,CASSFGRRSYEQYF,TGTGCCAGCAGTTTCGGCCGGAGGTCCTACGAGCAGTACTTC
TRBV12-3/TRBV12-4,many,17,TRBD2,TRBJ2-1,CASSLARGGDIYNEQFF,TGTGCCAGCAGTTTAGCGCGGGGGGGGGATATTTACAATGAGCAGTTCTTC
TRBV27,many,17,TRBD2,TRBJ2-1,CASSLRFTSGGAGEQFF,TGTGCCAGCAGTTTACGATTCACTAGCGGGGGGGCCGGTGAGCAGTTCTTC
TRBV5-1,many,15,-,TRBJ2-1,CASSWTGVAYNEQFF,TGCGCCAGCAGTTGGACGGGGGTCGCCTACAATGAGCAGTTCTTC
TRBV7-9,many,17,-,TRBJ1-1,CASSFGQGLKQRSEAFF,TGTGCCAGCAGCTTCGGACAAGGTCTGAAACAGAGATCTGAAGCTTTCTTT
TRBV29-1,many,14,-,TRBJ2-5,CSVEMWGYQETQYF,TGCAGCGTTGAAATGTGGGGGTACCAAGAGACCCAGTACTTC
TRBV28,many,15,-,TRBJ2-5,CASSLGMARWETQYF,TGTGCCAGCAGTTTGGGGATGGCCCGCTGGGAGACCCAGTACTTC
TRBV11-2,few,15,TRBD2,TRBJ2-5,CASSPRGAGGETQYF,TGTGCCAGCAGCCCTCGGGGAGCGGGAGGAGAGACCCAGTACTTC